This TCR beta chain was recorded in a study of tumor and adjacent non-tumor tissue in lung cancer (dated by TCRdb to the late 2010s). Background on the whole study: The cohort included 12 adenocarcinoma, 2 squamous cell carcinoma and 1 small cell lung cancer patients. Around 30 paired specimens, one tumor and one normal lung sample per patient, were profiled by TCRbeta CDR3 sequencing. Using bulk TCRbeta repertoires from over twelve lung cancer patients, the study set lung tumor tissue side by side with matched distant non-tumor lung tissue. The approximately 15 enrolled patients, of whom roughly 10 were men and 5 were women, were aged roughly 30 to 80 years and were diagnosed with TNM stage I to III disease. In total, sequencing yielded under 150 million productive TCRbeta reads, which works out to an average of approximately 4.1 million reads per sample.

Study-wide findings and limitations: The top 100 clones made up a significantly larger cumulative share of the repertoire in normal lung than in tumor tissue. Younger patients had significantly higher TCR diversity, and higher tumor TCR diversity was associated with shorter overall and disease-free survival. Only around 14 patients were in the cohort, and the authors stated that larger samples and more detailed clinical data are needed. TCR diversity (inverse Simpson) was significantly higher in tumor than in normal lung tissue (roughly 390 vs 170, P = 0.0075, Mann-Whitney U test). The methods do not name the sequencing platform or mention unique molecular identifiers. Peripheral blood was not sequenced, so blood TCRbeta repertoires were not examined in the lung cancer patients of the study.

RNA was extracted from bulk unsorted tissue and checked for quality with a NanoDrop ND-1000 and an Agilent 2100. Distant non-tumor tissue taken more than 3 cm from the tumor edge was used as the normal lung sample. Donors were newly diagnosed lung cancer patients admitted for thoracic surgery in China between August and November 2014, without prior chemotherapy. Patients with previous radiotherapy or chemotherapy, or with another concurrent cancer, were excluded from the study. Surgical tissue pieces of about 1-2.3 cm3 were preserved in RNAlater solution and were kept at -80 degrees C until use. This clonotype was recorded a few times. It has no known antigen specificity. This could be a read error, since a much larger clone is one nucleotide away. The library was produced with multiplex PCR. The sequencer listed for this sample is Illumina HiSeq 2500. Following protocols modified from ARM-PCR, the researchers constructed TCRbeta libraries through three rounds of nested PCR with primers (Table S4). Before sequencing, PCR products of 200-500 bp were cut from the gel and purified using the QIAquick gel extraction kit. Concerning the study's data processing: Reads were cleaned using Trimmomatic, were merged into complete CDR3 sequences using FLASH, and were assigned to V(D)J germline segments using MiTCR. Clonal diversity was calculated as the inverse Simpson's index using VDJtools. In-frame sequences without a premature stop codon were defined as productive reads. The raw public data were reprocessed by TCRdb itself: fastp quality trimming at Q25, MiXCR clonotype calling, in-frame beta chains only. When rows share a CDR3 protein, they turn into one entry using the most common DNA and genes. TCRdb, rather than the study authors, made the V and J calls. Recorded for this sample are 40,000 to 45,000 distinct CDR3 sequences; 60% of them occurred a single time. The ten largest clones add up to under 50% of the sample.

Sequencing input: distant non-tumor lung tissue. The source is a man aged 45-65 years with non-small cell lung cancer.

The bases are TGTGCCAGCGGTTTCACCGAGGGACAGGGAACCTACGAGCAGTACTTC. It translates as CASGFTEGQGTYEQYF. Rearrangement joined TRBV6-5 to TRBJ2-7; 9 nucleotides in the junction match TRBD1. CDR1 MNHEY and CDR2 SVGAGI were looked up in the germline V gene. Trimming takes 8 bases off V and 2 bases off J; junction bases not matched to a gene: 13. The CDR3 covers 16 residues, taking in both the cysteine and the phenylalanine. The retained sequence is limited to the CDR3, 48 bases, with the frame set at the first base.